This TCR beta chain is drawn from a study of multiple sclerosis patients with progressive multifocal leukoencephalopathy. Regarding the study as a whole: Expanded clones at PML onset predated and persisted through natalizumab therapy. Preferential TRBV-TRBJ pairings or common gene usage were not detected at PML. Less diverse TRB repertoires were suggested in most PML patients.

A remark on this clone: The antigen remains undetermined.

V lost 3 bases and J lost 7, with 13 bases in between. The CDR3 sequence is 15 residues long. Germline CDR1 LNHDA, CDR2 SQIVND (reference sequence). Sequencing used immunoSEQ multiplex PCR; TCRdb keeps in-frame clones, though not all of them. This sample has 25,000 to 35,000 clones, with about 90% found just once. Time point described: more than 5 months of natalizumab therapy. This clonotype was obtained from a human donor with multiple sclerosis. V is TRBV19 and J is TRBJ1-6; D remains unclear. The sequenced sample was PBMCs, obtained from a patient treated with natalizumab. The CDR3 reads CASSIKPATNSPLHF. The CDR3 DNA reads TGTGCCAGTAGTATCAAGCCGGCCACAAATTCACCCCTCCACTTT.